Sequencing of this T cell receptor (beta chain) was carried out in a study of T cells in Graves' hyperthyroidism and ophthalmopathy. Remarks on this clonotype: Its antigen remains unidentified. Just one base apart from a much larger clone, this may be a read error.

Study-level results: Blood held most thyroid clonotypes expanded above 0.001 frequency.

It was RNA transcripts that yielded the amplified TCR beta CDR3 regions. HTBI primers drove first-round RT-PCR of the TCR CDR3. TCRdb passed the multiplex PCR reads through MiXCR, listing each CDR3 protein once. Altogether approximately 400,000 distinct CDR3 sequences are present, 15% to 18% being singletons, with the ten largest covering about 14%. Researchers defined stable Graves' hyperthyroidism as no ophthalmopathy progression within 18 months. In patients aged 18 to 65, hyperthyroidism was newly diagnosed, with duration under 2 months. This CDR3 is built from 14 residues. Germline lookup yields CDR1 SGHNT and CDR2 YYREEE (reference sequence). With 4 bases removed from V and 3 bases from J, the gap between germline ends came to 13 bases.

The chain carries TRBV5-4 and TRBJ1-2, with D possibly being TRBD1 (6 bases). This receptor was taken from a woman under 30 with Graves' hyperthyroidism. Material for sequencing was blood. CDR3 sequence: CASSHDRRDYGYTF. DNA for the CDR3: TGTGCCAGCAGCCATGACAGGAGGGACTATGGCTACACCTTC.